The clone carrying this T cell receptor beta chain occurred a few times. TCRdb reanalysed the RT-PCR reads using MiXCR and keeps one entry per CDR3 protein. The sample shows about 110,000 distinct CDR3 sequences, approximately 40% of them seen only once. The data originate from a study of patients and donors after allogeneic stem cell transplantation. With V trimmed by 5 bases and J by 0 bases, 3 bases remained unmatched. Germline loops: CDR1 SGHTA, CDR2 FQGTGA. The CDR3 loop spans 15 amino acids. The chain has TRBV7-3 and TRBJ2-3; 9 nucleotides line up with TRBD2. This clonotype was sampled from a human donor who was either an allogeneic HSCT recipient or a stem cell or donor lymphocyte infusion donor (not recorded which). It is not recorded whose cells these are; they may come from a transplant donor. Material: blood, either unsorted or a sorted T cell fraction (not recorded which). The CDR3 coding sequence is TGTGCCAGCAGCCGCACTAGCGGGAGCACAGATACGCAGTATTTT. This translates into CASSRTSGSTDTQYF.